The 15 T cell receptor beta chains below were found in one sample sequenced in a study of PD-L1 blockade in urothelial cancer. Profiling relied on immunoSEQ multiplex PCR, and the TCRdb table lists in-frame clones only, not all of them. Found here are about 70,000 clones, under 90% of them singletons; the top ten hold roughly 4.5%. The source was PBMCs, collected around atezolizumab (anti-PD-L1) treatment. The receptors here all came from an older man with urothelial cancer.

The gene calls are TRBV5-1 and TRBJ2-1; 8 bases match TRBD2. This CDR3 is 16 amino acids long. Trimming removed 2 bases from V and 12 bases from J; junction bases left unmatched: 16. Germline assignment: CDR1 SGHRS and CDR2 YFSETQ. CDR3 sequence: CASSFYGRGVVVGQFF. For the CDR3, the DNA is TGCGCCAGCAGCTTTTACGGGAGGGGTGTGGTAGTTGGGCAGTTCTTC.

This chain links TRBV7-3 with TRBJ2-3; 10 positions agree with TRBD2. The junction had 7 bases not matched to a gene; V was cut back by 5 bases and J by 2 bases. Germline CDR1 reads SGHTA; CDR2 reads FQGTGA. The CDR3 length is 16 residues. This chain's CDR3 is CASSPGLAELTDTQYF. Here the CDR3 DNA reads TGTGCCAGCAGCCCTGGACTAGCGGAGCTCACAGATACGCAGTATTTT.

The CDR3 here is CASSLQGTGYTF. The CDR3 bases are TGTGCCAGCAGTCTACAGGGAACTGGCTACACCTTC. V gene TRBV28 combines with J gene TRBJ1-2; TRBD1 might be the D (6 bases). In germline, CDR1 is MDHEN, CDR2 SYDVKM. CDR3 size: 12 residues. Deletions cut 5 bases from V and 7 bases from J, with 11 bases between.

In DNA form, the CDR3 reads TGTGCCAGCAGCGCGCGGACTAGCGGGACCGGGGAGCTGTTTTTT. Amino acids: CASSARTSGTGELFF. The chain employs TRBV9 and TRBJ2-2, with 11 positions matching TRBD2. The CDR3 extends over 15 amino acids. V was clipped by 3 bases and J by 5 bases; unmatched bases: 3. Germline CDR1 and CDR2: SGDLS and YYNGEE.

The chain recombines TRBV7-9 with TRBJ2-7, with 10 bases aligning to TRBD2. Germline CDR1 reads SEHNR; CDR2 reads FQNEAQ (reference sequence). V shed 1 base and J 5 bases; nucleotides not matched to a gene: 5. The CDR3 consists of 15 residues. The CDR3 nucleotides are TGTGCCAGCAGCTTAGTTAGGCTAGCGGGAGACGAGCAGTACTTC. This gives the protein CASSLVRLAGDEQYF.

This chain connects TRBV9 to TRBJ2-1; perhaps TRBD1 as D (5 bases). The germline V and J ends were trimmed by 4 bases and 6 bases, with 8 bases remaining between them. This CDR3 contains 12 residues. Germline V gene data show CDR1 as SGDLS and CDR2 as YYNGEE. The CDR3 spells CASSTRANEQFF. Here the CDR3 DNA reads TGTGCCAGCAGCACCAGGGCCAATGAGCAGTTCTTC.

This CDR3 reads CASSRPGGSYEQYF. In nucleotides, the CDR3 is TGTGCCAGCAGCCGACCGGGAGGTTCCTACGAGCAGTACTTC. The chain links TRBV9 to TRBJ2-7, with 7 positions matching TRBD2. V shed 4 bases and J 1 base; nucleotides not matched to a gene: 5. From germline, CDR1 is SGDLS and CDR2 YYNGEE. CDR3 length: 14 amino acids.

CDR3: CASSFRAGGPRTQYF. For the CDR3, the DNA is TGCGCCAGCAGCTTCCGAGCGGGAGGGCCAAGGACGCAGTATTTT. The chain combines TRBV5-1 with TRBJ2-3; 10 bases agree with TRBD2. The CDR3 loop spans 15 amino acids. The trim removed 2 bases at V and 9 bases at J, leaving 9 bases unmatched. Germline assignment: CDR1 SGHRS and CDR2 YFSETQ.

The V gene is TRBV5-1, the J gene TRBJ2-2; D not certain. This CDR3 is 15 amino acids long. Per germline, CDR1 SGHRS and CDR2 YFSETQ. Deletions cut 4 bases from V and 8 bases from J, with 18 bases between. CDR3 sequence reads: CASSTLSDTLGELFF. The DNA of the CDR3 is TGCGCCAGCAGCACCCTCTCCGACACGTTAGGGGAGCTGTTTTTT.

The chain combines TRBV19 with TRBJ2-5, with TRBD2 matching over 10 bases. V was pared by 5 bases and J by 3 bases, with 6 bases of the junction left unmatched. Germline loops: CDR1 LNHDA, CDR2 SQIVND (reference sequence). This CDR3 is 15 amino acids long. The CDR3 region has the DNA TGTGCCAGTAGTTCTTGGACTAGCGGTAAAGAGACCCAGTACTTC. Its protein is CASSSWTSGKETQYF.

This CDR3 reads CASSLVSLGDTEAFF. The CDR3 nucleotides read TGCGCCAGCAGCTTGGTGAGTTTAGGGGACACTGAAGCTTTCTTT. The chain couples TRBV5-1 to TRBJ1-1; D might be TRBD1 (5 bases). Germline lookup yields CDR1 SGHRS and CDR2 YFSETQ. This CDR3 has 15 amino acids. The V gene lost 0 bases and the J gene lost 3 bases, with 12 bases spanning the gap.

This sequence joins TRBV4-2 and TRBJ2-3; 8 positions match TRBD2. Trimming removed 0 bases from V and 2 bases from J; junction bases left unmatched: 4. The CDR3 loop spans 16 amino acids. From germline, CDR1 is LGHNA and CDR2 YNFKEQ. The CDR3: CASSQDPGRATDTQYF. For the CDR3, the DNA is TGTGCCAGCAGCCAAGACCCCGGGAGGGCCACAGATACGCAGTATTTT.

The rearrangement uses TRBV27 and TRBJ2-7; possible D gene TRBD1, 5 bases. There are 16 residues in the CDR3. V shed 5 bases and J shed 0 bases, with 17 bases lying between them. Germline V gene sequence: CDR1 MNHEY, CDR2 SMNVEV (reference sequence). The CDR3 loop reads CASSPERGFSSYEQYF. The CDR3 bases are TGTGCCAGCAGTCCCGAAAGGGGCTTTAGCTCCTACGAGCAGTACTTC.

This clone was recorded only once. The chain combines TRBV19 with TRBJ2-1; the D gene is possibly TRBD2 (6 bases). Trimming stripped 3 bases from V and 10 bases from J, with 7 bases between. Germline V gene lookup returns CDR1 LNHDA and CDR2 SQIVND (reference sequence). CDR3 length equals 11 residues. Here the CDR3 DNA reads TGTGCCAGTAGTATTGGAGGGGAGCAGTTCTTC. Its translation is CASSIGGEQFF.

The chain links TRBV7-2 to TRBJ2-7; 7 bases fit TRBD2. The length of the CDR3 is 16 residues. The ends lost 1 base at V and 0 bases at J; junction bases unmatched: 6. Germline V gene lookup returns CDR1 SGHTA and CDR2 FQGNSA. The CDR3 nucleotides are TGTGCCAGCAGCTTAGGGGGGACTATCCGCTCCTACGAGCAGTACTTC. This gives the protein CASSLGGTIRSYEQYF.